These T cell receptor beta chains were read from a single sample in a study of cytotoxic CD8 clonotypes in ibrutinib-treated CLL. Assay: immunoSEQ multiplex PCR; the TCRdb copy retains only in-frame clones and omits some. The table lists tens of thousands of clones, roughly 69% of them singletons, with roughly 12% in the top ten. Sample: PBMCs, taken after 12 months of ibrutinib treatment. The receptors derive from a human donor with chronic lymphocytic leukemia. CDR3s include the opening cysteine and the closing phenylalanine or tryptophan. D genes are given only for firm matches. Not every row has a clone size; where given, it reads once, few, many or a size class.

v_call	clone_size	j_call	d_call	cdr3_aa	cdr3_nt
TRBV30	once	TRBJ2-3	NA	CAGNRDPQDTQYF	TGTGCCGGCAACCGGGACCCACAGGATACGCAGTATTTT
TRBV11-2	NA	TRBJ2-5	TRBD2	CASRHISGRRETQYF	TGTGCCAGCAGGCATATTTCCGGGAGGCGCGAGACCCAGTACTTC
TRBV11-2	few	TRBJ1-2	NA	CASSLAAATQAGGYTF	TGTGCCAGCAGCTTAGCCGCTGCTACGCAGGCCGGGGGCTACACCTTC
TRBV7-9	NA	TRBJ2-7	TRBD1	CASSFRDRGYEQYF	TGTGCCAGCAGCTTCCGGGACAGGGGCTACGAGCAGTACTTC
TRBV12-2	NA	TRBJ1-1	NA	CASRLVPSENTEAFF	TGTGCAAGTCGCTTAGTGCCGTCCGAGAACACTGAAGCTTTCTTT
TRBV7-9	NA	TRBJ2-2	NA	CASSLRGADTGELFF	TGTGCCAGCAGCTTACGAGGGGCCGACACCGGGGAGCTGTTTTTT
TRBV20-1	NA	TRBJ2-1	NA	CSARDNEQFF	TGCAGTGCTAGAGACAATGAGCAGTTCTTC
TRBV2	few	TRBJ2-1	NA	CASQSSNEQFF	TGTGCCAGCCAATCGTCCAATGAGCAGTTCTTC
TRBV27	NA	TRBJ1-1	TRBD1	CASSLSTGGNTEAFF	TGTGCCAGCAGTTTATCGACAGGGGGCAACACTGAAGCTTTCTTT
TRBV23-1	NA	TRBJ1-3	NA	CALMSWGSGNTIYF	TGCGCCCTAATGAGTTGGGGTTCTGGAAACACCATATATTTT
TRBV4-3	NA	TRBJ1-1	TRBD1	CASNYRGTTEAFF	TGCGCCAGCAACTACAGGGGGACCACTGAAGCTTTCTTT
TRBV10-3	NA	TRBJ2-3	TRBD2	CAISDTRGGTVGTQYF	TGTGCCATCAGTGACACACGGGGGGGTACGGTGGGTACGCAGTATTTT
TRBV6-1	NA	TRBJ2-1	TRBD2	CASIPRQAGGGEQFF	TGTGCCAGCATCCCCAGACAGGCGGGAGGCGGCGAGCAGTTCTTC
TRBV9	NA	TRBJ2-7	NA	CASSVGPDTYEQYF	TGTGCCAGCAGCGTAGGCCCTGACACTTACGAGCAGTACTTC
TRBV4-1	once	TRBJ2-1	TRBD2	CASSTLAGGPSYNEQFF	TGCGCCAGCAGCACCCTAGCGGGAGGGCCTTCCTACAATGAGCAGTTCTTC
TRBV7-9	NA	TRBJ2-1	NA	CASSLESYNEQFF	TGTGCCAGCAGCTTAGAGTCCTACAATGAGCAGTTCTTC
TRBV29-1	once	TRBJ1-4	NA	CSVEAGTGFGEKLFF	TGCAGCGTTGAAGCCGGCACAGGGTTCGGTGAAAAACTGTTTTTT
TRBV5-5	NA	TRBJ2-1	TRBD2	CASSLDSGNSYNEQFF	TGTGCCAGCAGCTTGGACAGCGGGAATTCCTACAATGAGCAGTTCTTC
TRBV19	few	TRBJ2-7	NA	CASSMGQPYEQYF	TGTGCCAGTAGTATGGGGCAGCCCTACGAGCAGTACTTC
TRBV28	NA	TRBJ2-2	NA	CASSLETGWAYTGELFF	TGTGCCAGCAGTTTAGAAACAGGGTGGGCTTACACCGGGGAGCTGTTTTTT
TRBV7-8	NA	TRBJ2-1	TRBD2	CASRTTSGLSYDEQFF	TGTGCCAGCAGGACGACTAGCGGGCTTTCCTACGATGAGCAGTTCTTC
TRBV9	NA	TRBJ2-1	TRBD2	CASSVVSTSGATYNEQFF	TGTGCCAGCAGCGTAGTCAGCACTAGCGGGGCGACCTACAATGAGCAGTTCTTC
TRBV4-3	NA	TRBJ1-6	NA	CASSQAFDYAVSPLHF	TGCGCCAGCAGCCAAGCTTTCGATTACGCGGTTTCACCCCTCCACTTT
TRBV29-1	once	TRBJ2-5	TRBD1	CSAQGADETQYF	TGCAGCGCTCAGGGGGCGGACGAGACCCAGTACTTC
TRBV28	once	TRBJ1-4	NA	CASSTPPGAEEKLFF	TGTGCCAGCAGTACGCCCCCAGGGGCGGAGGAAAAACTGTTTTTT
TRBV4-2	NA	TRBJ2-3	TRBD2	CASSQDSGGTDTQYF	TGTGCCAGCAGCCAAGATTCGGGAGGAACAGATACGCAGTATTTT
TRBV27	few	TRBJ1-2	TRBD1	CASSFLGTGGYTF	TGTGCCAGCAGTTTCCTCGGGACAGGTGGCTACACCTTC
TRBV18	NA	TRBJ2-3	NA	CASSPYANADTQYF	TGTGCCAGCTCACCATACGCCAACGCAGATACGCAGTATTTT
TRBV4-3	NA	TRBJ2-1	TRBD1	CASSLGQGRDEQFF	TGCGCCAGCAGCCTTGGACAGGGGAGGGATGAGCAGTTCTTC
TRBV5-1	NA	TRBJ2-3	TRBD2	CASSLGGLAGAADTQYF	TGCGCCAGCAGCTTGGGGGGACTAGCGGGAGCAGCAGATACGCAGTATTTT
TRBV5-1	once	TRBJ1-3	TRBD1	CASSATGVLAGNTIYF	TGCGCCAGCAGCGCAACAGGGGTGTTGGCTGGAAACACCATATATTTT
TRBV7-6	NA	TRBJ2-5	TRBD2	CASSHGLAGGPQETQYF	TGTGCCAGCAGCCACGGACTAGCGGGAGGGCCACAAGAGACCCAGTACTTC
TRBV10-3	few	TRBJ2-7	NA	CAITEGYEQYF	TGTGCCATCACTGAGGGTTACGAGCAGTACTTC
TRBV7-2	few	TRBJ2-1	NA	CASSLTSQGIRNEQFF	TGTGCCAGCAGCTTAACTAGCCAAGGAATTCGCAATGAGCAGTTCTTC
TRBV28	NA	TRBJ1-2	NA	CASRTQGKDGYTF	TGTGCCAGCAGAACACAGGGAAAGGATGGCTACACCTTC
TRBV5-1	once	TRBJ2-2	NA	CASSLLGGGNAGELFF	TGCGCCAGCAGCTTACTTGGTGGGGGAAACGCCGGGGAGCTGTTTTTT